This entry concerns a single T cell receptor beta chain. Antigen: not known. This specimen comes from a study of cytomegalovirus exposure and HLA in healthy donors. Study as a whole: Some 85 million unique TCRs, all from HLA-typed donors, were included in an early release of the data. Findings of the study overall: Compared with the roughly 700-donor mean, an Asian-associated ancestry cluster reportedly had fewer N-insertions, according to a later analysis. Within an earlier analysis, most TCR beta V segments proved productive either about 90% or about 30% of the time. A missense DCLRE1C variant was associated with V- and J-gene trimming of TCR beta chains in a later analysis, and an independent cohort replicated the association.

PCR involved 60 Vbeta and 13 Jbeta primers. Some clones are missing from TCRdb's copy, which holds only in-frame ones; the method was immunoSEQ multiplex PCR. This sample has roughly 140,000 clones, with approximately 78% found just once. The V gene lost 5 bases and the J gene lost 1 base, with 11 bases spanning the gap. The CDR3 length is 14 residues. Germline-derived CDR1 and CDR2 are MNHEY and SMNVEV (reference sequence). The sample taken for sequencing was PBMCs. The V and J genes are TRBV27 and TRBJ1-1; no firm D call. The sequence was collected from a female donor in good health and CMV-seronegative. This CDR3 reads CASSVARQNTEAFF. Here the CDR3 DNA reads TGTGCCAGCAGTGTAGCGCGCCAGAACACTGAAGCTTTCTTT.